This T cell receptor (beta chain) came from a study of patients and donors after allogeneic stem cell transplantation. In TCRdb, the RT-PCR reads were re-called with MiXCR into one record per CDR3 protein. The sample includes over 400,000 distinct CDR3 sequences, roughly 17% of them seen just once. The CDR3 spans 16 residues. Germline loops: CDR1 SGHVS, CDR2 FNYEAQ. V was trimmed by 6 bases and J by 3 bases, leaving 18 bases between them. This TCR was sampled from a human donor who was either an allogeneic HSCT recipient or a stem cell or donor lymphocyte infusion donor (not recorded which). It is not recorded whose cells these are; they may come from a transplant donor. Sequenced: blood, either unsorted or a sorted T cell fraction (not recorded which). This chain uses TRBV7-6 with TRBJ2-4; the D call may be TRBD1 or TRBD2 (6 bases each). CDR3 in DNA: TGTGCCAGCAGTCCGACAGGAGGGAAGGGCAAAAACATTCAGTACTTC. Its protein is CASSPTGGKGKNIQYF.